Presented here are 26 T cell receptor beta chains from one specimen sequenced in a study of blood T cell repertoires in COVID-19. Clones were sequenced by immunoSEQ multiplex PCR, and TCRdb holds only the in-frame ones, with some missing. The sample lists some 43,000 clones; roughly 80% were seen once. Sequencing used peripheral blood. These receptors came from a man aged 50 to 59 with active COVID-19.

The genes are TRBV13 and TRBJ2-5, with TRBD2 identical over 9 bases. Germline V gene sequence: CDR1 PRHDT, CDR2 FYEKMQ (reference sequence). V lost 5 bases to trimming and J lost 0 bases; unmatched junction nucleotides: 10. This CDR3 contains 17 residues. This CDR3 is CASSQVARGGYQETQYF. CDR3 nucleotide sequence: TGTGCCAGCAGCCAGGTGGCGCGGGGGGGGTACCAAGAGACCCAGTACTTC.

V and J are TRBV10-2 and TRBJ2-6, with D perhaps TRBD2 (6 bases). Germline CDR1 and CDR2: WSHSY and SAAADI. The CDR3 is 15 residues long. V shed 8 bases and J shed 0 bases, with 11 bases lying between them. CDR3 coding DNA: TGCGCCAGCGCCCGGGGACTCTCTGGGGCCAACGTCCTGACTTTC. This gives the protein CASARGLSGANVLTF.

This rearrangement joins TRBV28 to TRBJ1-2, with 9 bases that match TRBD1. Trimming cost V 7 bases and J 8 bases; bases outside gene matches: 8. Germline V gene lookup returns CDR1 MDHEN and CDR2 SYDVKM. The CDR3 loop spans 13 amino acids. The CDR3 region has the DNA TGTGCCAGCAACACGGGACAGGGAGGCGGCTACACCTTC. Its protein product is CASNTGQGGGYTF.

This chain links TRBV12-5 with TRBJ2-2; no definite D call. Trimming removed 7 bases from V and 0 bases from J, with 6 bases in between. CDR3 length equals 13 residues. Germline loops: CDR1 LGHNT, CDR2 FRNRAP. CDR3 protein: CASENSNTGELFF. DNA of the CDR3: TGTGCTAGTGAGAACTCGAACACCGGGGAGCTGTTTTTT.

This clone was seen only once. The V gene is TRBV20-1, the J gene TRBJ1-5; D call uncertain. The CDR3 is made up of 12 amino acids. Per germline, CDR1 DFQATT and CDR2 SNEGSKA (reference sequence). Trimming removed 6 bases from V and 4 bases from J, with 10 bases in between. DNA for the CDR3: TGCAGTGCCAGTCCGGGGAATCAGCCCCAGCATTTT. It yields the protein CSASPGNQPQHF.

The count of this clone is one. V usage is TRBV6-6 and J usage is TRBJ1-1; D possibly corresponds to TRBD1 (6 bases). Trimming shortened V by 7 bases and J by 5 bases, and 14 bases separated the two germline ends. This CDR3 spans 13 amino acids. Germline V CDR1 and CDR2: MNHNY, SVGAGI (reference sequence). The CDR3 DNA follows: TGTGCCAGCACCCCGGGTAGGGGGACTGAAGCTTTCTTT. Translating it yields CASTPGRGTEAFF.

V and J are TRBV11-2 and TRBJ2-5; possible D gene TRBD2, 7 bases. CDR3 length equals 16 residues. CDR1 SGHAT and CDR2 FQNNGV come from the germline V gene. Trimming removed 3 bases at V and 1 base at J, with 15 bases between. CDR3 sequence: CASSFVRGARQETQYF. In DNA form, the CDR3 reads TGTGCCAGCAGCTTCGTACGGGGGGCTCGCCAAGAGACCCAGTACTTC.

This sequence joins TRBV9 and TRBJ2-1; 13 nucleotides align to TRBD2. Germline CDR1 is SGDLS and CDR2 is YYNGEE. The J segment lost 0 bases and the V segment lost 4 bases, leaving 4 bases of the junction unmatched. The CDR3 extends over 17 amino acids. The CDR3 nucleotides read TGTGCCAGCAGCCCCGGGACTAGCGGGGTCTCCTACAATGAGCAGTTCTTC. It translates to CASSPGTSGVSYNEQFF.

This sequence joins TRBV5-1 and TRBJ2-2; 9 nucleotides align to TRBD2. CDR3 length: 17 amino acids. CDR1 SGHRS and CDR2 YFSETQ come from the germline V gene. V gave up 0 bases and J gave up 0 bases; unmatched junction bases: 3. CDR3 sequence (DNA): TGCGCCAGCAGCTTGGGGGTAGCGGGGGCGAACACCGGGGAGCTGTTTTTT. Translated, it gives CASSLGVAGANTGELFF.

The genes are TRBV2 and TRBJ1-5; D uncertain. The CDR3 covers 14 residues. V shed 2 bases and J shed 3 bases, with 8 bases lying between them. The germline V gene has CDR1 SNHLY and CDR2 FYNNEI. DNA for the CDR3: TGTGCCAGCAGTGAAAGCCGTTCCAATCAGCCCCAGCATTTT. Protein product: CASSESRSNQPQHF.

This clone was seen only once. This chain joins TRBV5-1 and TRBJ2-7; 11 bases align to TRBD1. CDR1 and CDR2 (germline): SGHRS, YFSETQ. Losses at the gene ends were 5 bases for V and 3 bases for J; bases not matched to a gene: 7. The CDR3 contains 15 residues. CDR3 amino acids: CASSLWGTGGYEQYF. CDR3 DNA: TGCGCCAGCAGTCTGTGGGGGACAGGGGGCTACGAGCAGTACTTC.

The rearrangement joins TRBV5-4 to TRBJ2-4; TRBD2 matches 11 bases. V shed 3 bases, J shed 4 bases, and the junction held 9 bases outside the gene matches. Germline V lookup: CDR1 SGHNT, CDR2 YYREEE (reference sequence). The CDR3 runs 17 residues. The CDR3 loop reads CASSSTLSGGAKNIQYF. The DNA of the CDR3 is TGTGCCAGCAGCTCTACCCTTAGCGGGGGGGCTAAAAACATTCAGTACTTC.

The rearrangement uses TRBV11-2 and TRBJ2-6; D perhaps matches TRBD1 (6 bases). CDR3 length: 17 residues. Trimming took off 3 bases at V and 3 bases at J, with 15 bases between the two ends. CDR1 is SGHAT, CDR2 FQNNGV, per germline. CDR3 region: CASSLHRVRRGANVLTF. As DNA, the CDR3 is TGTGCCAGCAGCTTGCACAGGGTTCGTCGTGGGGCCAACGTCCTGACTTTC.

For this clone: It may be a read error: a sequence one base away is much more abundant. V is TRBV6-6 and J is TRBJ1-3; D call uncertain. Trimming removed 3 bases from V and 0 bases from J, with 3 bases in between. The CDR3 totals 13 residues. Germline V CDR1 and CDR2: MNHNY, SVGAGI (reference sequence). CDR3 sequence reads: CASSYSSGNTIYF. CDR3 DNA: TGTGCCAGCAGTTATAGCTCTGGAAACACCATATATTTT.

This chain uses TRBV29-1 with TRBJ2-5; possible D gene TRBD2, 6 bases. V lost 8 bases to trimming and J lost 1 base, with 11 bases between them. The germline CDR1 and CDR2 sequences are SQVTM and ANQGSEA. CDR3 length: 12 residues. CDR3 bases: TGCAGCCTTCGGGGGACCCAAGAGACCCAGTACTTC. As protein: CSLRGTQETQYF.

The chain joins TRBV6-1 to TRBJ1-3; TRBD1 is a possible D gene (5 bases). Germline CDR1 reads MNHNS; CDR2 reads SASEGT. The CDR3 totals 14 residues. Trimming shortened V by 7 bases and J by 0 bases, and 10 bases separated the two germline ends. CDR3 region: CASTKTDSGNTIYF. CDR3 sequence (DNA): TGTGCCAGCACGAAGACAGACTCTGGAAACACCATATATTTT.

In this sample, this clone turned up once. This chain connects TRBV9 to TRBJ2-2; 7 bases line up with TRBD1. The ends lost 4 bases at V and 4 bases at J; junction bases unmatched: 13. Germline-derived CDR1 and CDR2 are SGDLS and YYNGEE. This CDR3 contains 17 residues. CDR3 coding DNA: TGTGCCAGCAGCCCCCCCAAAACAGGGGTCAGCACCGGGGAGCTGTTTTTT. It specifies CASSPPKTGVSTGELFF.

The chain is built from TRBV5-8 and TRBJ1-5; D is unresolved. CDR1 and CDR2 from the germline V gene are SGHTS and YDEGEE. Trimming pared 4 bases from V and 5 bases from J, leaving 16 bases between. The CDR3 covers 15 residues. CDR3 in DNA: TGTGCCAGCAGCCTGACCCCCAGGCTTGATCAGCCCCAGCATTTT. Translation gives CASSLTPRLDQPQHF.

This clone showed up just once. This chain uses TRBV7-9 with TRBJ2-2, with a weak D call TRBD1 (6 bases). CDR3 size: 14 residues. Deletions cut 0 bases from V and 5 bases from J, with 7 bases between. CDR1 and CDR2 from the germline V gene are SEHNR and FQNEAQ (reference sequence). DNA of the CDR3: TGTGCCAGCAGCTTAGCCGGACAGACCGGGGAGCTGTTTTTT. Its protein product is CASSLAGQTGELFF.

The table lists this clone with a few counts. The chain couples TRBV6-5 to TRBJ1-6; D may be TRBD1 (5 bases). Trimming cost V 2 bases and J 7 bases, with 12 bases left between them. Germline lookup yields CDR1 MNHEY and CDR2 SVGAGI. The CDR3 is 15 amino acids. The CDR3 reads CASSYGRGLNSPLHF. Here the CDR3 DNA reads TGTGCCAGCAGTTACGGTAGGGGACTAAATTCACCCCTCCACTTT.

The gene calls are TRBV6-2 or TRBV6-3 and TRBJ2-1; tentatively, D is TRBD2 (6 bases). This CDR3 contains 14 residues. Looked up from germline, CDR1 is MNHEY and CDR2 is SVGEGT. Trimming pared 2 bases from V and 3 bases from J, leaving 8 bases between. CDR3 sequence (DNA): TGTGCCAGCAGTTACGCGACTAGCTACAATGAGCAGTTCTTC. This gives the protein CASSYATSYNEQFF.

V is TRBV10-1 and J is TRBJ1-3, with TRBD1 as a possible D gene (6 bases). The CDR3 loop spans 15 amino acids. V was pared by 9 bases and J by 0 bases, with 15 bases between. Germline values: CDR1 WNHNN, CDR2 SYGVQD (reference sequence). The CDR3 spells CARGRDMNSGNTIYF. CDR3 sequence (DNA): TGCGCCAGGGGAAGGGACATGAACTCTGGAAACACCATATATTTT.

This chain connects TRBV6-6 to TRBJ1-5; 9 bases are a match to TRBD1. V was pared by 6 bases and J by 6 bases, with 9 bases of the junction left unmatched. CDR1 is MNHNY and CDR2 is SVGAGI in the germline V gene (reference sequence). The CDR3 has 15 amino acids. This CDR3 is CASSPGQGFGQPQHF. The CDR3 bases are TGTGCCAGCAGCCCGGGACAGGGATTCGGTCAGCCCCAGCATTTT.

The chain links TRBV18 to TRBJ1-1; a weak D match, TRBD1 (6 bases). Trimming removed 4 bases at V and 0 bases at J, with 12 bases between. The CDR3 is 15 amino acids. CDR1 is KGHSH and CDR2 is LQKENI in the germline V gene. CDR3 bases: TGTGCCAGCTCACGACGACAGGACATGAACACTGAAGCTTTCTTT. It specifies CASSRRQDMNTEAFF. Combining the CDR3 with reference TRBV18 and TRBJ1-1 gives the whole variable domain NAGVMQNPRHLVRRRGQEARLRCSPMKGHSHVYWYRQLPEEGLKFMVYLQKENIIDESGMPKERFSAEFPKEGPSILRIQQVVRGDSAAYFCASSRRQDMNTEAFFGQGTRLTVV.

The gene calls are TRBV7-2 and TRBJ1-2, with 7 bases fitting TRBD1. CDR3 size: 13 residues. V dropped 4 bases and J dropped 8; count of bases not matched to a gene: 7. Germline V gene lookup returns CDR1 SGHTA and CDR2 FQGNSA. CDR3 bases: TGTGCCAGCAGCTCATCAGGGGGACGGGGCTACACCTTC. This sequence encodes CASSSSGGRGYTF.

The chain employs TRBV27 and TRBJ2-3; TRBD2 might be the D (6 bases). Per germline, CDR1 MNHEY and CDR2 SMNVEV (reference sequence). The CDR3 is 15 amino acids. V was clipped by 6 bases and J by 5 bases, with 18 bases between them. The CDR3 loop is CASSSGPRREDTQYF. The CDR3 DNA is TGTGCCAGCAGCTCCGGGCCTAGGAGGGAAGATACGCAGTATTTT.